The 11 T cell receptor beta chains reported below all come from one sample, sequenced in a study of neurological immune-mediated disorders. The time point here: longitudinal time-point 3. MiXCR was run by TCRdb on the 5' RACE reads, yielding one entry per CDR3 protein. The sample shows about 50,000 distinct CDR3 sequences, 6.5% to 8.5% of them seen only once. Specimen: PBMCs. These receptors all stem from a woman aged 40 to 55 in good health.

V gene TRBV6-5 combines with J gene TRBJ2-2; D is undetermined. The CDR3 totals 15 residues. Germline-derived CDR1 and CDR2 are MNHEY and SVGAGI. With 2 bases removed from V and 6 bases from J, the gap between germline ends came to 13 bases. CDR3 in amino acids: CASSYSVPRPGELFF. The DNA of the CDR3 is TGTGCCAGCAGTTACAGCGTCCCCCGGCCCGGGGAGCTGTTTTTT.

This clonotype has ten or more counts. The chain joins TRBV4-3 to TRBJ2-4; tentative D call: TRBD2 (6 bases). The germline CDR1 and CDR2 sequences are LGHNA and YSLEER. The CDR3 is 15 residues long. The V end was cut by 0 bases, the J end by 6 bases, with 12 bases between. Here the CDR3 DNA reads TGCGCCAGCAGCCAAGATCGGGGACTCCCAAACATTCAGTACTTC. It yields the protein CASSQDRGLPNIQYF.

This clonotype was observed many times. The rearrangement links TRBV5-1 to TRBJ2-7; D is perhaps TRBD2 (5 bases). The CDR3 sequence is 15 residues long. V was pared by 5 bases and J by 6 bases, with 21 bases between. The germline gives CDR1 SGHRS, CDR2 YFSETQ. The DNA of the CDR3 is TGCGCCAGCAGTCCCAGGCCGGGATGGGAACGCGAGCAGTACTTC. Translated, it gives CASSPRPGWEREQYF.

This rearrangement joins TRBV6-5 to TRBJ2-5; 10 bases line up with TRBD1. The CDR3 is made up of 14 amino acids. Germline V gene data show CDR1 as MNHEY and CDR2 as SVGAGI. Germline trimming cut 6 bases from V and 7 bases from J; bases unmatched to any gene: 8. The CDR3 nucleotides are TGTGCCAGCAGCCCCCGGACAGGGGGGCGGACCCAGTACTTC. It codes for CASSPRTGGRTQYF.

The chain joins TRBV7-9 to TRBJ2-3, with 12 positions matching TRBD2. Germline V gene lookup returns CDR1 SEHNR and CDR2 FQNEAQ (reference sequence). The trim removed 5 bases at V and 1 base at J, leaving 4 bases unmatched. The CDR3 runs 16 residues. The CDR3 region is CASSLRLAGGTDTQYF. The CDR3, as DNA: TGTGCCAGCAGCCTACGACTAGCGGGGGGCACAGATACGCAGTATTTT.

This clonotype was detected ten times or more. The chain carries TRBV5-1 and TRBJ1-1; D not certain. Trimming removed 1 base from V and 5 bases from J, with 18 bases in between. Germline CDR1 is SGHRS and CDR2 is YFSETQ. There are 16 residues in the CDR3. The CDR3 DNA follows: TGCGCCAGCAGCTTGAGGGAGAGGGTCGGGTTTACTGAAGCTTTCTTT. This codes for CASSLRERVGFTEAFF. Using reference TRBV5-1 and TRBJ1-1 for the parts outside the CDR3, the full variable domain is KAGVTQTPRYLIKTRGQQVTLSCSPISGHRSVSWYQQTPGQGLQFLFEYFSETQRNKGNFPGRFSGRQFSNSRSEMNVSTLELGDSALYLCASSLRERVGFTEAFFGQGTRLTVV.

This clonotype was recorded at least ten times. CDR3 sequence (DNA): TGTGCCATCAGGAGCGGGACCGACTCCTACGAGCAGTACTTC. Protein: CAIRSGTDSYEQYF. The rearrangement links TRBV10-3 to TRBJ2-7; 7 bases line up with TRBD2. CDR3 length: 14 amino acids. The germline CDR1 and CDR2 sequences are ENHRY and SYGVKD. The junction had 5 bases not matched to a gene; V was cut back by 6 bases and J by 0 bases.

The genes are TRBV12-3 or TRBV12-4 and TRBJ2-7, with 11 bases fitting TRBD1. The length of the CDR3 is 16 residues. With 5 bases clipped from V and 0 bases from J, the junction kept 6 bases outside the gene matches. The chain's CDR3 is CASSPGQGAPSYEQYF. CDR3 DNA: TGTGCCAGCAGTCCCGGACAGGGGGCCCCCTCCTACGAGCAGTACTTC.

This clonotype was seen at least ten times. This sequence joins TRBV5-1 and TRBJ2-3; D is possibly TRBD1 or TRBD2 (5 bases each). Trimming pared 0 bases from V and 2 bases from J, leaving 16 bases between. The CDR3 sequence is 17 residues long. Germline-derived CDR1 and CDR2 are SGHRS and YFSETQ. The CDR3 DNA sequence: TGCGCCAGCAGCTTGGTTCCCGGGACCCTTTACACAGATACGCAGTATTTT. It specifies CASSLVPGTLYTDTQYF. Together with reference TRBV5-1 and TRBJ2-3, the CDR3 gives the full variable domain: KAGVTQTPRYLIKTRGQQVTLSCSPISGHRSVSWYQQTPGQGLQFLFEYFSETQRNKGNFPGRFSGRQFSNSRSEMNVSTLELGDSALYLCASSLVPGTLYTDTQYFGPGTRLTVL.

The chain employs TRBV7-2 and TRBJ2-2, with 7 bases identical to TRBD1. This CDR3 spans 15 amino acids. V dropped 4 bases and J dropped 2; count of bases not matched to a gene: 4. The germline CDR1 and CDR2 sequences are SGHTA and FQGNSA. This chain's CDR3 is CASSSTGANTGELFF. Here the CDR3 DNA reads TGTGCCAGCAGCTCTACAGGGGCAAACACCGGGGAGCTGTTTTTT.

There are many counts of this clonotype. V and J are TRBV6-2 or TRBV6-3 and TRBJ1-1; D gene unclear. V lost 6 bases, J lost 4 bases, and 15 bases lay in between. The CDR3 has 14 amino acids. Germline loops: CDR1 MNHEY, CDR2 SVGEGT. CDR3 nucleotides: TGTGCCAGCAGCTCCTATTTGACCGGCACTGAAGCTTTCTTT. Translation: CASSSYLTGTEAFF.